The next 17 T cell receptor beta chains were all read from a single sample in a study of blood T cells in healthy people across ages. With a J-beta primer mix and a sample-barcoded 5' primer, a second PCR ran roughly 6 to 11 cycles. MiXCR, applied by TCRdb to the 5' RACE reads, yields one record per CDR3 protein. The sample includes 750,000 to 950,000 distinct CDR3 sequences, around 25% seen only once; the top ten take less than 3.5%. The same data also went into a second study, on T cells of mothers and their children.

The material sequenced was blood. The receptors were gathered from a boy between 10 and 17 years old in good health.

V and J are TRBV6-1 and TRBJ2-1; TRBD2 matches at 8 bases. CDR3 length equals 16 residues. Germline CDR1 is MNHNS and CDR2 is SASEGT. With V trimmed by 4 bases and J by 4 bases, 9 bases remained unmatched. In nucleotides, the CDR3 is TGTGCCAGCAGTGGGCTTATCGGCGGGGGGTACAATGAGCAGTTCTTC. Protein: CASSGLIGGGYNEQFF.

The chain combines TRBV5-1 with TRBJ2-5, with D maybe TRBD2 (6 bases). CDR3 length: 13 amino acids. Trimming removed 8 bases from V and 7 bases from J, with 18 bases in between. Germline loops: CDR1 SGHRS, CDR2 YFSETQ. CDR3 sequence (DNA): TGCGCCAGTCACCCAGGGCGGGGTGGGACCCAGTACTTC. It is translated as CASHPGRGGTQYF.

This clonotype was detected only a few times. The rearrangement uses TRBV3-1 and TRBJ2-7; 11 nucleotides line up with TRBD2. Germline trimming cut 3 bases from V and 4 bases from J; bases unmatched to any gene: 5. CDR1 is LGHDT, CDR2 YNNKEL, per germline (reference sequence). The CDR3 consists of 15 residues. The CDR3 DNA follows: TGTGCCAGCAGCCACCCTAGCGGGGGGCTATACGAGCAGTACTTC. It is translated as CASSHPSGGLYEQYF.

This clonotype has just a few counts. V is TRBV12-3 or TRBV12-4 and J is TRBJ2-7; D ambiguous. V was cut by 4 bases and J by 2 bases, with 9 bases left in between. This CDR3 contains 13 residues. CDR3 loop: CASSSGVTYEQYF. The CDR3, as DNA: TGTGCCAGCAGTTCTGGGGTAACCTACGAGCAGTACTTC.

DNA of the CDR3: TGTGCCAGCAGCATAACAGGCCCTTCGCAACCTAATGAGCAGTTCTTC. Translation: CASSITGPSQPNEQFF. The genes are TRBV7-8 and TRBJ2-1, with a weak D call TRBD1 (5 bases). The CDR3 covers 16 residues. V lost 5 bases and J lost 7, with 21 bases in between. Germline CDR1 is SGHVS and CDR2 is FQNEAQ.

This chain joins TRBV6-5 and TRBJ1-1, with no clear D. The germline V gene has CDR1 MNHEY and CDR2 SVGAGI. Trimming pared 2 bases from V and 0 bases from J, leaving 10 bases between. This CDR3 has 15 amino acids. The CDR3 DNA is TGTGCCAGCAGTTACGGAGGCAGGTTGAACACTGAAGCTTTCTTT. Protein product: CASSYGGRLNTEAFF.

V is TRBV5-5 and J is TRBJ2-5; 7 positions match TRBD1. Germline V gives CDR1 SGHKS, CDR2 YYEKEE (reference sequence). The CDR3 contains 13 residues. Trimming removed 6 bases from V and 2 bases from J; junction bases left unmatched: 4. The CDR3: CASMGQPQETQYF. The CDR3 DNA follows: TGTGCCAGCATGGGACAGCCACAAGAGACCCAGTACTTC.

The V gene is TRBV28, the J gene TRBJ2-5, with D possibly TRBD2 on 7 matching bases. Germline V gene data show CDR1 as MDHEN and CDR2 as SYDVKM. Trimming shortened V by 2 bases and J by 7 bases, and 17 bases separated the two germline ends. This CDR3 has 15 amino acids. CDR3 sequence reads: CASSLGGGTVRTQYF. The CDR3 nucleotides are TGTGCCAGCAGTTTAGGGGGGGGCACTGTTAGGACCCAGTACTTC.

CDR3 nucleotide sequence: TGTGCCACCAGCGCCCCAGGGACAGTGACTTTATCCCTCTCCTATAATTCACCCCTCCACTTT. Its translation is CATSAPGTVTLSLSYNSPLHF. The V call is TRBV15, the J call TRBJ1-6; 7 bases are a match to TRBD1. Looked up from germline, CDR1 is LNHNV and CDR2 is YYDKDF (reference sequence). CDR3 size: 21 residues. The trim removed 5 bases at V and 0 bases at J, leaving 19 bases unmatched.

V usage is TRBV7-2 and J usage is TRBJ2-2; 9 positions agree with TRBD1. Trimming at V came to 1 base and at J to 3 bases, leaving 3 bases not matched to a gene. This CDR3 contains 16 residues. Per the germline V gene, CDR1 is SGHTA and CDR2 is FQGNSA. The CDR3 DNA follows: TGTGCCAGCAGCTTAGGACAGGGGGGGCACACCGGGGAGCTGTTTTTT. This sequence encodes CASSLGQGGHTGELFF.

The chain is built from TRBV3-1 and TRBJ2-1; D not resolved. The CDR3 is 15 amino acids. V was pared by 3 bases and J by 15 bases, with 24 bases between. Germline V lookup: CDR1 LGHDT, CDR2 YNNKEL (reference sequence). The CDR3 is CASSQPSRVLPVLFF. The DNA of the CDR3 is TGTGCCAGCAGCCAGCCTTCACGGGTCCTTCCGGTGTTGTTCTTC.

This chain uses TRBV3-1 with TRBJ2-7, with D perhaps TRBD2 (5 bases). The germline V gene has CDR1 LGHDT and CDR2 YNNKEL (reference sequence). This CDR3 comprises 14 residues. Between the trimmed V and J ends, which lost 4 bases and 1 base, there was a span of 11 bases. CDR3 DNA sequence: TGTGCCAGCAGCCTCTCGACGGGATCCTACGAGCAGTACTTC. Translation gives CASSLSTGSYEQYF.

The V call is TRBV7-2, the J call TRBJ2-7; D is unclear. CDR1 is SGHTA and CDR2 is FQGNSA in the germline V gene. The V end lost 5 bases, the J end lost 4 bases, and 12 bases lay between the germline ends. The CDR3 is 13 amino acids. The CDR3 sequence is CASSTRVAYEQYF. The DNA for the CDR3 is TGTGCCAGCAGCACCCGGGTGGCGTACGAGCAGTACTTC. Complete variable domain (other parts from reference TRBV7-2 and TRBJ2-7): GAGVSQSPSNKVTEKGKDVELRCDPISGHTALYWYRQSLGQGLEFLIYFQGNSAPDKSGLPSDRFSAERTGGSVSTLTIQRTQQEDSAVYLCASSTRVAYEQYFGPGTRLTVT.

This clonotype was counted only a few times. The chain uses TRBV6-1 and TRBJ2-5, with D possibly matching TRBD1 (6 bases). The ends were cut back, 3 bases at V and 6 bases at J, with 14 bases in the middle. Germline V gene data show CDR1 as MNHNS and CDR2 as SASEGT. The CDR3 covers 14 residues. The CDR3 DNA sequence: TGTGCCAGCAGTGAGGGGCAGGGGAAGCAGACCCAGTACTTC. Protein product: CASSEGQGKQTQYF.

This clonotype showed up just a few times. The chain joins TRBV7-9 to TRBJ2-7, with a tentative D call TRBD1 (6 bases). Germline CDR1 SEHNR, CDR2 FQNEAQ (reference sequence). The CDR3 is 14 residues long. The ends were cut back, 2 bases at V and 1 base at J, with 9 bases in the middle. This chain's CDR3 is CASSLMDSSYEQYF. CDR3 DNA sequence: TGTGCCAGCAGCTTAATGGACAGTTCCTACGAGCAGTACTTC.

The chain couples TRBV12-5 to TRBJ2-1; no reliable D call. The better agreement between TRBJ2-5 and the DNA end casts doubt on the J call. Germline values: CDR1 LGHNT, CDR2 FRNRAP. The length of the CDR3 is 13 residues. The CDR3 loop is CASGPGGVETQYF. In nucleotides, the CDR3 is TGTGCTAGTGGTCCCGGCGGAGTTGAGACCCAGTACTTC.

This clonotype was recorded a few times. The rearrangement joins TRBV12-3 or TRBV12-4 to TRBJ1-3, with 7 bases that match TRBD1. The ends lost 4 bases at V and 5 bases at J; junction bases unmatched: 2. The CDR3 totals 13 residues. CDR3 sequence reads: CASSSGQRNTIYF. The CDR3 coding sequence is TGTGCCAGCAGTTCGGGACAGCGAAACACCATATATTTT.